The 16 T cell receptor beta chains reported below all come from one sample, sequenced in a study of naive and memory T cell subsets. The beta constant-region primer was an equimolar mix of two oligonucleotides covering TRBC1 and TRBC2. Nested alpha and beta constant-region primers with the SP2 primer drove four PCR rounds on ligated cDNA. TCRdb recomputed calls from the UMI-ligation and nested PCR reads with MiXCR, one row per CDR3 protein. The data hold about 23,000 distinct CDR3 sequences, with 7% to 10% observed a single time. Sequenced material: central memory CD8+ T cells from blood. Receptors originate from a human donor in good health.

This clonotype was observed at least ten times. The chain has TRBV28 and TRBJ2-6; 7 nucleotides match TRBD2. The CDR3 length is 16 residues. V lost 5 bases, J lost 4 bases, and 8 bases stayed unmatched. In germline, CDR1 is MDHEN, CDR2 SYDVKM. The CDR3 is CASSNLIAGGANVLTF. CDR3 DNA: TGTGCCAGCAGTAACCTGATAGCGGGCGGGGCCAACGTCCTGACTTTC.

The chain links TRBV28 to TRBJ2-3; the match to TRBD1 covers 7 bases. V dropped 5 bases and J dropped 2; count of bases not matched to a gene: 4. Germline values: CDR1 MDHEN, CDR2 SYDVKM. The CDR3 covers 14 residues. CDR3 coding DNA: TGTGCCAGCAGTCCGGACAGGTTCACAGATACGCAGTATTTT. It specifies CASSPDRFTDTQYF.

This sequence joins TRBV12-3 or TRBV12-4 and TRBJ2-2, with D perhaps TRBD1 or TRBD2 (5 bases each). The CDR3 has 14 residues. Trimming cost V 8 bases and J 7 bases, with 17 bases left between them. CDR3 sequence (DNA): TGTGCCAGCGCCCCATCCGGGGCAAACGGGGAGCTGTTTTTT. It codes for CASAPSGANGELFF.

At least ten counts were recorded for this clonotype. This chain connects TRBV10-3 to TRBJ2-1; D may be TRBD1 or TRBD2 (5 bases each). Germline V gives CDR1 ENHRY, CDR2 SYGVKD. Trimming took 3 bases from V and 8 from J, leaving 11 bases between them. This CDR3 has 13 residues. The CDR3 nucleotides are TGTGCCATCAGTGATGGGGGTGTTGATGAGCAGTTCTTC. Its translation is CAISDGGVDEQFF.

This clonotype appeared a few times. This chain joins TRBV7-2 and TRBJ1-1, with TRBD1 matching 8 bases. Germline assignment: CDR1 SGHTA and CDR2 FQGNSA. The V gene end was trimmed by 6 bases and the J gene end by 4 bases; junction bases not matched to a gene: 4. The CDR3 consists of 13 residues. The CDR3 DNA follows: TGTGCCAGCAGACCTACAGGGGGCACTGAAGCTTTCTTT. Translated, it gives CASRPTGGTEAFF.

This clonotype was found a few times. The V and J genes are TRBV20-1 and TRBJ2-7; 10 bases line up with TRBD2. The CDR3 totals 14 residues. The germline gives CDR1 DFQATT, CDR2 SNEGSKA (reference sequence). V gave up 1 base and J gave up 7 bases; unmatched junction bases: 7. CDR3 coding DNA: TGCAGTGCTAGAGGGCTAGCGGGAGCGGAAGAGCAGTACTTC. Translating it yields CSARGLAGAEEQYF.

V gene TRBV6-5 combines with J gene TRBJ2-5; D remains unclear. Germline CDR1 and CDR2: MNHEY and SVGAGI. The V and J ends lost 1 base and 2 bases respectively, with 5 bases between them. CDR3 length equals 13 residues. The CDR3 coding sequence is TGTGCCAGCAGTTACTATCCGCAAGAGACCCAGTACTTC. This encodes CASSYYPQETQYF.

The chain carries TRBV3-1 and TRBJ2-7, with D unclear. The CDR3 sequence is 14 residues long. Trimming took 0 bases from V and 2 from J, leaving 8 bases between them. Germline CDR1 reads LGHDT; CDR2 reads YNNKEL (reference sequence). DNA of the CDR3: TGTGCCAGCAGCCAAGAGGTGTACACCTACGAGCAGTACTTC. The encoded protein is CASSQEVYTYEQYF.

In its sample, this clonotype was seen many times. The chain carries TRBV28 and TRBJ2-7, with D perhaps matching TRBD1 or TRBD2 (6 bases each). CDR3 length: 14 residues. V was pared by 2 bases and J by 6 bases, with 14 bases between. Germline V CDR1 and CDR2: MDHEN, SYDVKM. CDR3 in DNA: TGTGCCAGCAGTTTACTCCAGGGGAGGATCGAGCAGTACTTC. It specifies CASSLLQGRIEQYF.

This clonotype is medium-sized (0.01 to 0.1%) by share. V gene TRBV29-1 combines with J gene TRBJ2-5; TRBD2 aligns across 8 bases. The V gene's germline CDR1 is SQVTM and CDR2 ANQGSEA. The V gene end was trimmed by 3 bases and the J gene end by 9 bases; junction bases not matched to a gene: 12. There are 14 residues in the CDR3. CDR3 amino acids: CSVDSGRASGSQYF. CDR3 coding DNA: TGCAGCGTTGACTCCGGGAGGGCAAGCGGGTCCCAGTACTTC.

This clonotype was found many times. The chain couples TRBV18 to TRBJ2-1, with 10 bases fitting TRBD1. Germline-derived CDR1 and CDR2 are KGHSH and LQKENI. V was pared by 3 bases and J by 3 bases, with 5 bases of the junction left unmatched. The CDR3 runs to 16 residues. CDR3 residues: CASSPAGQGLYNEQFF. In DNA, the CDR3 is TGTGCCAGCTCACCTGCGGGACAGGGGCTCTACAATGAGCAGTTCTTC.

This clonotype was seen a few times. It is likely a read error, because the conserved phenylalanine at the end of the CDR3 is missing. This chain uses TRBV10-3 with TRBJ2-1; the D call may be TRBD1 or TRBD2 (5 bases each). The CDR3 consists of 13 residues. Germline lookup yields CDR1 ENHRY and CDR2 SYGVKD. The V end was cut by 3 bases, the J end by 8 bases, with 11 bases between. The CDR3 bases are TGTGCCATCAGTGATGGGGGTGTTGATGAGCAGTTCCTC. It yields the protein CAISDGGVDEQFL.

This clonotype has at least ten counts. The chain combines TRBV20-1 with TRBJ2-5; either TRBD1 or TRBD2 may fit D (6 bases each). The V and J ends lost 6 bases and 10 bases respectively, with 24 bases between them. Germline V gives CDR1 DFQATT, CDR2 SNEGSKA (reference sequence). The CDR3 spans 14 residues. The CDR3 DNA reads as TGCAGTGCCCAAAGGGGGGACTCCGAGGTGAACCAGTACTTC. Encoded protein: CSAQRGDSEVNQYF.

Ten or more counts support this clonotype. The chain carries TRBV7-6 and TRBJ2-1, with D maybe TRBD2 (6 bases). CDR1 and CDR2 (germline): SGHVS, FNYEAQ. Trimming cost V 1 base and J 8 bases, with 9 bases left between them. The CDR3 contains 13 residues. CDR3 bases: TGTGCCAGCAGCTTAGGGACTATCGATGAGCAGTTCTTC. Residues: CASSLGTIDEQFF.

This clonotype has at least ten counts. The V call is TRBV15, the J call TRBJ2-7, with 7 bases that match TRBD2. Germline assignment: CDR1 LNHNV and CDR2 YYDKDF (reference sequence). J was trimmed by 6 bases and V by 1 base; bases with no gene match: 9. The CDR3 is made up of 15 amino acids. The CDR3 bases are TGTGCCACCAGCAGAGGTACTAGCGAGATGGGCGAGCAGTACTTC. Translated, it gives CATSRGTSEMGEQYF.

This clonotype has ten or more counts. J is TRBJ2-1 and V is TRBV9; unclear D gene. Germline values: CDR1 SGDLS, CDR2 YYNGEE. V was trimmed by 4 bases and J by 5 bases, leaving 7 bases between them. The CDR3 covers 12 residues. CDR3 DNA: TGTGCCAGCAGCCCCTACAACAATGAGCAGTTCTTC. Its translation: CASSPYNNEQFF.